Presented here are 21 T cell receptor beta chains from one specimen sequenced in a study of CD8 T cells in ankylosing spondylitis. MiXCR, applied by TCRdb to the 5' RACE reads, yields one record per CDR3 protein. The profile covers around 230,000 distinct CDR3 sequences, with over 7% appearing a single time and roughly 4.9% taken by the ten largest. Sequencing used blood, either unsorted or a sorted T cell fraction (not recorded which). These TCRs come from a female donor with ankylosing spondylitis or in good health (not recorded which).

This clonotype was counted at least ten times. This rearrangement joins TRBV12-3 or TRBV12-4 to TRBJ1-1, with TRBD1 as a possible D gene (5 bases). There are 12 residues in the CDR3. The V end was cut by 5 bases, the J end by 8 bases, with 12 bases between. CDR3 coding DNA: TGTGCCAGCAGTCCCAGGGAGAACGAAGCTTTCTTT. As protein: CASSPRENEAFF.

This clonotype was detected ten times or more. The chain has TRBV7-2 and TRBJ2-2; tentatively, D is TRBD2 (7 bases). The V end lost 5 bases, the J end lost 4 bases, and 17 bases lay between the germline ends. The CDR3 extends over 16 amino acids. Per the germline V gene, CDR1 is SGHTA and CDR2 is FQGNSA. The CDR3 spells CASSPIGGAGTGELFF. The CDR3 DNA reads as TGTGCCAGCAGCCCCATTGGGGGGGCGGGCACCGGGGAGCTGTTTTTT.

In regard to this clonotype: Possible read error: a much larger clone is one base away. CDR3 sequence reads: CASNGLEAKTQYF. The CDR3 DNA reads TGTGCCAGCAACGGACTCGAGGCGAAGACCCAGTACTTC. The V call is TRBV14, the J call TRBJ2-5; D is possibly TRBD2 (5 bases). CDR3 length equals 13 residues. Trimming stripped 7 bases from V and 6 bases from J, with 15 bases between. Looked up from germline, CDR1 is SGHDN and CDR2 is FVKESK.

The rearrangement joins TRBV12-5 to TRBJ2-2; tentative D call: TRBD1 (5 bases). The CDR3 extends over 16 amino acids. CDR1 LGHNT and CDR2 FRNRAP come from the germline V gene. The V end was cut by 0 bases, the J end by 7 bases, with 15 bases between. In nucleotides, the CDR3 is TGTGCTAGTGGTTTGGTAGGGGCAGTGCCGGGCGGGGAGCTGTTTTTT. This encodes CASGLVGAVPGGELFF.

The chain uses TRBV6-5 and TRBJ2-1; TRBD2 matches 7 bases. V was clipped by 2 bases and J by 7 bases; unmatched bases: 8. CDR3 length: 15 amino acids. Germline V gives CDR1 MNHEY, CDR2 SVGAGI. CDR3 sequence reads: CASSYTAGERNEQFF. CDR3 sequence (DNA): TGTGCCAGCAGTTACACGGCGGGAGAGAGGAATGAGCAGTTCTTC.

This clonotype has a count of ten or more. The chain couples TRBV12-3 or TRBV12-4 to TRBJ2-7, with 10 positions matching TRBD1. V dropped 5 bases and J dropped 7; count of bases not matched to a gene: 5. The CDR3 has 13 amino acids. The CDR3 here is CASSHDRGLEQYF. The DNA for the CDR3 is TGTGCCAGCAGTCACGACAGGGGGCTGGAGCAGTACTTC.

This clonotype was picked up many times. The junction departs from germline at one end; a sequencing error may be responsible. The chain is built from TRBV7-8 and TRBJ2-1; perhaps TRBD2 as D (5 bases). The CDR3 spans 12 residues. From germline, CDR1 is SGHVS and CDR2 FQNEAQ. The CDR3 nucleotides are TGTGCCAGCAGCCTAGACTACCATGAGCAGTTCTTC. Its translation: CASSLDYHEQFF.

This clonotype was seen many times. The chain is built from TRBV29-1 and TRBJ1-4; TRBD1 is a possible D gene (6 bases). Germline CDR1 reads SQVTM; CDR2 reads ANQGSEA. This CDR3 has 13 residues. The ends were cut back, 6 bases at V and 8 bases at J, with 16 bases in the middle. CDR3 in DNA: TGCAGCGTGGAGTCGGGGGCCGAAGAAAAACTGTTTTTT. It encodes CSVESGAEEKLFF.

The chain links TRBV7-9 to TRBJ2-6; D is uncertain. Germline V gene sequence: CDR1 SEHNR, CDR2 FQNEAQ (reference sequence). Trimming took 5 bases from V and 0 from J, leaving 8 bases between them. The CDR3 length is 15 residues. The CDR3 region is CASSPHNSGANVLTF. The CDR3 DNA reads as TGTGCCAGCAGCCCCCATAACTCTGGGGCCAACGTCCTGACTTTC.

This clonotype was seen many times. The chain links TRBV2 to TRBJ2-2; unclear D gene. V was pared by 7 bases and J by 1 base, with 13 bases between. CDR1 and CDR2 from the germline V gene are SNHLY and FYNNEI. The CDR3 covers 15 residues. CDR3 residues: CASTPDGRNTGELFF. Here the CDR3 DNA reads TGTGCCAGCACCCCGGACGGTCGGAACACCGGGGAGCTGTTTTTT. Supplemented by reference TRBV2 and TRBJ2-2, the full variable domain reads EPEVTQTPSHQVTQMGQEVILRCVPISNHLYFYWYRQILGQKVEFLVSFYNNEISEKSEIFDDQFSVERPDGSNFTLKIRSTKLEDSAMYFCASTPDGRNTGELFFGEGSRLTVL.

This clonotype showed up many times. The chain has TRBV6-5 and TRBJ2-5, with TRBD2 as a possible D gene (6 bases). In germline, CDR1 is MNHEY, CDR2 SVGAGI. The CDR3 sequence is 14 residues long. The germline V and J ends were trimmed by 6 bases and 1 base, with 12 bases remaining between them. CDR3 bases: TGTGCCAGCAGACGGACTATCCTCCAAGAGACCCAGTACTTC. Amino acid sequence: CASRRTILQETQYF.

This clonotype was seen only a few times. The chain has TRBV21-1 and TRBJ2-6; the DNA was not compared with TRBD1, the D call given in the table. TRBV21-1 is labeled a pseudogene. The CDR3 is 19 amino acids. This CDR3 reads CASSKGERRIYSGANVLTF. The CDR3 DNA follows: TGTGCCAGCAGCAAGGGGGAGCGACGGATCTACTCTGGGGCCAACGTCCTGACTTTC.

There are many counts of this clonotype. This chain joins TRBV7-8 and TRBJ2-3; D remains unclear. The V and J ends lost 2 bases and 8 bases respectively, with 14 bases between them. Germline values: CDR1 SGHVS, CDR2 FQNEAQ. CDR3 length equals 14 residues. This CDR3 reads CASSLTPYAATQYF. CDR3 DNA sequence: TGTGCCAGCAGCTTAACCCCCTATGCGGCTACGCAGTATTTT.

This clonotype was seen at least ten times. This chain connects TRBV20-1 to TRBJ2-3; D is possibly TRBD1 or TRBD2 (5 bases each). CDR1 and CDR2 from the germline V gene are DFQATT and SNEGSKA (reference sequence). V was shortened by 1 base and J by 11 bases, with 13 bases between the two germline ends. CDR3 length equals 12 residues. The CDR3 DNA reads as TGCAGTGCTAGAGGGGACCGCCGGGAGCAGTATTTT. It is translated as CSARGDRREQYF.

There are many counts of this clonotype. The genes are TRBV2 and TRBJ2-7, with unresolved D. With 8 bases removed from V and 0 bases from J, the gap between germline ends came to 11 bases. Germline CDR1 and CDR2: SNHLY and FYNNEI. The length of the CDR3 is 13 residues. The DNA of the CDR3 is TGTGCCAGCGGGCAGAGAAGCTCCTACGAGCAGTACTTC. It yields the protein CASGQRSSYEQYF.

At least ten counts were recorded for this clonotype. The CDR3 reads CASSLRRDEQYF. CDR3 coding DNA: TGCGCCAGCAGCTTGCGTAGAGACGAGCAGTACTTC. The rearrangement joins TRBV5-1 to TRBJ2-7, with no clear D. Trimming shortened V by 1 base and J by 5 bases, and 7 bases separated the two germline ends. The CDR3 sequence is 12 residues long. Germline V gives CDR1 SGHRS, CDR2 YFSETQ. Complete variable domain (other parts from reference TRBV5-1 and TRBJ2-7): KAGVTQTPRYLIKTRGQQVTLSCSPISGHRSVSWYQQTPGQGLQFLFEYFSETQRNKGNFPGRFSGRQFSNSRSEMNVSTLELGDSALYLCASSLRRDEQYFGPGTRLTVT.

The rearrangement links TRBV10-3 to TRBJ2-7, with 7 bases matching TRBD1. CDR1 and CDR2 (germline): ENHRY, SYGVKD. J gave up 2 bases and V 7 bases, and 8 bases lay outside the gene matches. This CDR3 is built from 14 residues. The CDR3 here is CAITVDRLPYEQYF. The CDR3 region has the DNA TGTGCCATCACCGTGGACAGGTTACCCTACGAGCAGTACTTC.

Only a few counts were recorded for this clonotype. The chain uses TRBV4-2 and TRBJ2-7, with D possibly called TRBD1 or TRBD2 (5 bases each). The CDR3 has 13 residues. The germline V and J ends were trimmed by 4 bases and 6 bases, with 13 bases remaining between them. Germline V lookup: CDR1 LGHNA, CDR2 YNFKEQ. CDR3 in amino acids: CASSPGLNCEQYF. CDR3 DNA: TGTGCCAGCAGCCCGGGGCTAAACTGCGAGCAGTACTTC.

This clonotype occurred many times. The rearrangement uses TRBV12-3 or TRBV12-4 and TRBJ1-1; perhaps TRBD1 as D (5 bases). V gave up 3 bases and J gave up 4 bases, with 12 bases separating them. CDR3 length: 14 amino acids. The chain's CDR3 is CASSLGERSTEAFF. The CDR3 nucleotides read TGTGCCAGCAGTTTGGGGGAGAGAAGCACTGAAGCTTTCTTT.

The chain links TRBV7-2 to TRBJ1-1; no reliable D call. Looked up from germline, CDR1 is SGHTA and CDR2 is FQGNSA. The V end lost 5 bases, the J end lost 5 bases, and 15 bases lay between the germline ends. This CDR3 comprises 14 residues. The CDR3 sequence: CASSATLRATEAFF. CDR3 in DNA: TGTGCCAGCAGCGCCACTCTAAGGGCAACTGAAGCTTTCTTT.

V and J are TRBV5-1 and TRBJ2-7; 9 nucleotides agree with TRBD1. The CDR3 is made up of 15 amino acids. Germline V gene data show CDR1 as SGHRS and CDR2 as YFSETQ. After removal of 4 bases from V and 3 bases from J, the junction contained 8 bases not matched to a gene. This CDR3 is CASSKQGASVYEQYF. In nucleotides, the CDR3 is TGCGCCAGCAGCAAACAGGGGGCATCGGTCTACGAGCAGTACTTC.